The 10 T cell receptor beta chains presented below share a single source sample, sequenced in a study of post-analysis software for immune sequencing data. cDNA libraries for TCR beta contained unique molecular identifiers. TCRdb re-called the PCR reads through MiXCR, storing one row per CDR3 protein. The table has under 200,000 distinct CDR3 sequences, roughly 40% seen once. The sequenced sample was blood, obtained after autologous hematopoietic stem cell transplantation. These receptors were collected from a girl aged 5 to 17 with multiple sclerosis.

V usage is TRBV7-6 and J usage is TRBJ2-3; D not certain. CDR3 length: 15 residues. Germline CDR1 SGHVS, CDR2 FNYEAQ. The V end was cut by 2 bases, the J end by 2 bases, with 11 bases between. The CDR3 DNA reads as TGTGCCAGCAGCTTACGGTCCAACCCCACAGATACGCAGTATTTT. Protein sequence: CASSLRSNPTDTQYF.

The gene calls are TRBV11-2 and TRBJ2-3; 13 positions match TRBD2. Unmatched junction bases numbered 8, after V lost 2 bases and J lost 0 bases. This CDR3 contains 19 residues. CDR1 SGHAT and CDR2 FQNNGV come from the germline V gene. The CDR3 DNA follows: TGTGCCAGCAGCTTAACCCTGGGACTAGCGGGATCTAGCACAGATACGCAGTATTTT. It specifies CASSLTLGLAGSSTDTQYF.

This clonotype showed up many times. The chain employs TRBV27 and TRBJ1-1; the D gene is possibly TRBD1 (5 bases). The CDR3 has 13 residues. Trimming stripped 6 bases from V and 1 base from J, with 9 bases between. From germline, CDR1 is MNHEY and CDR2 SMNVEV (reference sequence). CDR3 region: CASSLGQNTEAFF. In nucleotides, the CDR3 is TGTGCCAGCAGCCTCGGACAGAACACTGAAGCTTTCTTT.

The chain recombines TRBV7-2 with TRBJ1-4; 10 bases map to TRBD1. The CDR3 is made up of 14 amino acids. The V segment lost 1 base and the J segment 10 bases; nucleotides outside the gene matches: 3. Germline V CDR1 and CDR2: SGHTA, FQGNSA. The CDR3 is CASSLGTGGRKLFF. CDR3 DNA sequence: TGTGCCAGCAGCTTAGGGACAGGGGGTCGAAAACTGTTTTTT.

V is TRBV5-1 and J is TRBJ2-3, with 12 bases matching TRBD2. Per the germline V gene, CDR1 is SGHRS and CDR2 is YFSETQ. CDR3 length: 16 residues. V dropped 0 bases and J dropped 6; count of bases not matched to a gene: 5. The CDR3 loop is CASSLAELAGGDTQYF. The CDR3 nucleotides read TGCGCCAGCAGCTTGGCCGAACTAGCGGGAGGTGATACGCAGTATTTT.

The chain is built from TRBV2 and TRBJ2-7; 13 positions match TRBD2. Trimming took 4 bases from V and 0 from J; bases not matched to a gene: 6. CDR3 length equals 17 residues. The germline V gene has CDR1 SNHLY and CDR2 FYNNEI. The chain's CDR3 is CASSGGTSGVSSYEQYF. The CDR3, as DNA: TGTGCCAGCAGTGGAGGGACTAGCGGGGTGAGCTCCTACGAGCAGTACTTC.

This clonotype was picked up a small number of times. This chain links TRBV15 with TRBJ2-1; 9 bases match TRBD2. This CDR3 region has 15 residues. Looked up from germline, CDR1 is LNHNV and CDR2 is YYDKDF (reference sequence). The J segment lost 15 bases and the V segment lost 0 bases, leaving 12 bases of the junction unmatched. The CDR3 protein is CATSRDRLAGDTRFF. The CDR3 DNA is TGTGCCACCAGCAGAGATCGTTTAGCGGGAGACACTCGGTTCTTC. Combining the CDR3 with reference TRBV15 and TRBJ2-1 gives the whole variable domain DAMVIQNPRYQVTQFGKPVTLSCSQTLNHNVMYWYQQKSSQAPKLLFHYYDKDFNNEADTPDNFQSRRPNTSFCFLDIRSPGLGDTAMYLCATSRDRLAGDTRFFGPGTRLTVL.

This clonotype has a handful of counts. This rearrangement joins TRBV5-1 to TRBJ1-1, with TRBD1 matching 9 bases. The J segment lost 1 base and the V segment lost 3 bases, leaving 1 base of the junction unmatched. From germline, CDR1 is SGHRS and CDR2 YFSETQ. The CDR3 has 14 residues. The CDR3 DNA is TGCGCCAGCAGCTGGGGACAGGGGAACACTGAAGCTTTCTTT. Translating gives CASSWGQGNTEAFF. The full variable domain, completed using reference TRBV5-1 and TRBJ1-1, is KAGVTQTPRYLIKTRGQQVTLSCSPISGHRSVSWYQQTPGQGLQFLFEYFSETQRNKGNFPGRFSGRQFSNSRSEMNVSTLELGDSALYLCASSWGQGNTEAFFGQGTRLTVV.

This chain joins TRBV15 and TRBJ2-5; tentatively, D is TRBD2 (5 bases). Trimming left V 5 bases short and J 1 base short, with 23 bases between. Germline assignment: CDR1 LNHNV and CDR2 YYDKDF (reference sequence). The CDR3 is made up of 18 amino acids. The chain's CDR3 is CATSGRYSHGGSQETQYF. The CDR3, as DNA: TGTGCCACCAGCGGCCGGTATTCCCATGGTGGGAGCCAAGAGACCCAGTACTTC. The whole variable domain, remainder taken from reference TRBV15 and TRBJ2-5, is DAMVIQNPRYQVTQFGKPVTLSCSQTLNHNVMYWYQQKSSQAPKLLFHYYDKDFNNEADTPDNFQSRRPNTSFCFLDIRSPGLGDTAMYLCATSGRYSHGGSQETQYFGPGTRLLVL.

CDR3 residues: CASSRQSGTGRETDTQYF. CDR3 sequence (DNA): TGTGCCAGCAGTCGGCAGAGCGGGACAGGGAGAGAGACAGATACGCAGTATTTT. The rearrangement links TRBV12-3 or TRBV12-4 to TRBJ2-3; 9 nucleotides match TRBD1. This CDR3 region has 18 residues. V lost 5 bases, J lost 3 bases, and 15 bases stayed unmatched.